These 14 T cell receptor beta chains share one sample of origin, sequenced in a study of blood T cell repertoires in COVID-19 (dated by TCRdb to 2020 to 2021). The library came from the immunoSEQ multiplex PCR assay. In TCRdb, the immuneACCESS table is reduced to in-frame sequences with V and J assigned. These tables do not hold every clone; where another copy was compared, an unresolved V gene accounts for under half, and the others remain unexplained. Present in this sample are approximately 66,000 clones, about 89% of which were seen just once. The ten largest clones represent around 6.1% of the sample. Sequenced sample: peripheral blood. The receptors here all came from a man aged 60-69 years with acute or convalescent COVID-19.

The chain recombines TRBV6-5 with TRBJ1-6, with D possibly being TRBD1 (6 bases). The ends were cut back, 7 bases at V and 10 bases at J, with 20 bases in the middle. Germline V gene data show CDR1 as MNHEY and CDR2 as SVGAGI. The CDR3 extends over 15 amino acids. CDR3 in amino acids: CASIFTGGPQSPLHF. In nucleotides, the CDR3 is TGTGCCAGCATTTTTACGGGGGGCCCCCAATCACCCCTCCACTTT.

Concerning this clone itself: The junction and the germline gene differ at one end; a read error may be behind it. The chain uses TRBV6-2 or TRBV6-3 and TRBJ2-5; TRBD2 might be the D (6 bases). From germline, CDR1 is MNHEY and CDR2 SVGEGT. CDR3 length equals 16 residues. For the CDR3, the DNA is TGTGCCAGCAGCTACTCCGGGACTCAATCTCAAGAGACCCAGTACTTC. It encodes CASSYSGTQSQETQYF.

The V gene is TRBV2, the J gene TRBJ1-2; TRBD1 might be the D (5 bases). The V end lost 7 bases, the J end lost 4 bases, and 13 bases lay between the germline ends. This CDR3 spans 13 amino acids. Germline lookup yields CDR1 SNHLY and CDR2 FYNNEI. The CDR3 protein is CASTPGLGYGYTF. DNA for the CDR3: TGTGCCAGCACGCCAGGGCTCGGCTATGGCTACACCTTC.

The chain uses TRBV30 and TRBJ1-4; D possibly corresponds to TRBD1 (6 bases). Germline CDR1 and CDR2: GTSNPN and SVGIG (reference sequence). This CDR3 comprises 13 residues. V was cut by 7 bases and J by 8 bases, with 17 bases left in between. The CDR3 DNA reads TGTGCCTCCTCCTCGACAGGCGGAGAAAAACTGTTTTTT. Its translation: CASSSTGGEKLFF.

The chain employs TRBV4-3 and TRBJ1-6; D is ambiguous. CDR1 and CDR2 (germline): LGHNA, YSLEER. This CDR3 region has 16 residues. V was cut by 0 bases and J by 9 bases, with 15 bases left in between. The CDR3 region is CASSQDREVWSSPLHF. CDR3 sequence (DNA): TGCGCCAGCAGCCAAGATCGTGAGGTTTGGAGTTCACCCCTCCACTTT.

CDR3 in amino acids: CASATGTSGGVTNNEQFF. The CDR3 DNA follows: TGTGCCAGCGCGACCGGGACTAGCGGGGGGGTTACCAACAATGAGCAGTTCTTC. The rearrangement uses TRBV2 and TRBJ2-1; 16 bases map to TRBD2. V trimming: 8 bases; J trimming: 5 bases; junction bases outside the gene matches: 12. Germline CDR1 is SNHLY and CDR2 is FYNNEI. The CDR3 runs 18 residues.

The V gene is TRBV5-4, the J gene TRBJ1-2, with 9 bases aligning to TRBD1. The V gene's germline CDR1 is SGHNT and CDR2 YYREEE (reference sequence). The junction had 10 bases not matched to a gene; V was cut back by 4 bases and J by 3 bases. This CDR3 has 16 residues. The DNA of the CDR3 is TGTGCCAGCAGCATGGGGCGGGACAGGGCGGACTATGGCTACACCTTC. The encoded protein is CASSMGRDRADYGYTF.

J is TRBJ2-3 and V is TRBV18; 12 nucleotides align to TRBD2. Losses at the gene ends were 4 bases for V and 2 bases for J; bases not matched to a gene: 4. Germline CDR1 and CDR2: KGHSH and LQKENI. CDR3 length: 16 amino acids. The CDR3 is CASSLTSGGPTDTQYF. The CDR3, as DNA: TGTGCCAGCTCACTCACTAGCGGGGGGCCCACAGATACGCAGTATTTT.

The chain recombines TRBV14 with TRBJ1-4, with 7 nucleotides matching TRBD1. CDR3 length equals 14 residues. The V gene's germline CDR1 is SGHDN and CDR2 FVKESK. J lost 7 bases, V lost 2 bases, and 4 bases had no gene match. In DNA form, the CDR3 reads TGTGCCAGCAGCCAAAGGACAGGCTCTGAAAAACTGTTTTTT. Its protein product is CASSQRTGSEKLFF.

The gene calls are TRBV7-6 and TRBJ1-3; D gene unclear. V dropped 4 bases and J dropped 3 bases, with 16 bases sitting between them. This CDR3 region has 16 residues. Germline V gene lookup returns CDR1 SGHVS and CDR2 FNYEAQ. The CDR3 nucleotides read TGTGCCAGCAGCTCCTTCGGCGGGCGGATTGGAAACACCATATATTTT. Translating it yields CASSSFGGRIGNTIYF.

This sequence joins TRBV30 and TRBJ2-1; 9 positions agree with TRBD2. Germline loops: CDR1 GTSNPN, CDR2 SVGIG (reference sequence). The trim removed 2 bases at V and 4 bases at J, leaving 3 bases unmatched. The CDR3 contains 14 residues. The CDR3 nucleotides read TGTGCCTGGAGTTGGGCGGGGGGGTACAATGAGCAGTTCTTC. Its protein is CAWSWAGGYNEQFF.

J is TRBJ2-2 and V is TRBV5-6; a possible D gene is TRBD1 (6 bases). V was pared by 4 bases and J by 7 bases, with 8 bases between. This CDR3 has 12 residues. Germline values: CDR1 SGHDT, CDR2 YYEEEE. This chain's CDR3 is CASSLRGGELFF. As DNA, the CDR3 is TGTGCCAGCAGCCTCAGGGGCGGGGAGCTGTTTTTT.

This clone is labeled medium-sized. CDR3 in amino acids: CASSPEVEGNYGYTF. CDR3 nucleotide sequence: TGCGCCAGCAGCCCCGAGGTGGAGGGAAACTATGGCTACACCTTC. The rearrangement joins TRBV4-3 to TRBJ1-2; D is undetermined. From germline, CDR1 is LGHNA and CDR2 YSLEER. Trimming removed 4 bases from V and 2 bases from J, with 14 bases in between. This CDR3 region has 15 residues.

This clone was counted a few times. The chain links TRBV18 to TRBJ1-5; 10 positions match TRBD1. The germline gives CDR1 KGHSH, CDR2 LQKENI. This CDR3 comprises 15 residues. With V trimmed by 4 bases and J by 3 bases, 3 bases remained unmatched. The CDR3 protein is CASSQGTGVNQPQHF. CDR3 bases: TGTGCCAGCTCACAAGGGACAGGGGTCAATCAGCCCCAGCATTTT.